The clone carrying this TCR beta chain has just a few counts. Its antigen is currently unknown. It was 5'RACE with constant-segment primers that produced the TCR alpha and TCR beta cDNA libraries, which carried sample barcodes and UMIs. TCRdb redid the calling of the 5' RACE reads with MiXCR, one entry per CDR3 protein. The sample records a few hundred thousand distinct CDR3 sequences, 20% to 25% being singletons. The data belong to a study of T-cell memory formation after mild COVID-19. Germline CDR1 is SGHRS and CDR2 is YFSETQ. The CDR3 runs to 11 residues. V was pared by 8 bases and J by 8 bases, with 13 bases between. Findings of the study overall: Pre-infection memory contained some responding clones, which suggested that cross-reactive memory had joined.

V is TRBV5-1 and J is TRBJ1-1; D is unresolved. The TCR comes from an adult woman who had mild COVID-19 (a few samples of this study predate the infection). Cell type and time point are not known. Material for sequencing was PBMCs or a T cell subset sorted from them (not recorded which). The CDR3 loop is CARKRQPEAFF. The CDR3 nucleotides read TGCGCCAGGAAACGCCAGCCCGAAGCTTTCTTT.